What follows are 17 T cell receptor beta chains derived from one specimen sequenced in a study of cytomegalovirus exposure and HLA in healthy donors. Clones were read by immunoSEQ multiplex PCR, and TCRdb kept only the in-frame ones, dropping some. The sample yields 250,000 or so clones, 90% seen once. Sequencing input: PBMCs. Source of these receptors: a woman between 18 and 29 years old in good health and CMV-seronegative.

CDR3: CASSLLGLSGANVLTF. The CDR3 nucleotides are TGCGCCAGCAGCTTGTTGGGCCTCTCTGGGGCCAACGTCCTGACTTTC. J is TRBJ2-6 and V is TRBV5-1, with no clear D. V was trimmed by 1 base and J by 0 bases, leaving 8 bases between them. Looked up from germline, CDR1 is SGHRS and CDR2 is YFSETQ. This CDR3 has 16 amino acids.

The chain combines TRBV5-1 with TRBJ1-1; possibly TRBD1 for D (6 bases). Germline CDR1 reads SGHRS; CDR2 reads YFSETQ. Trimming stripped 5 bases from V and 4 bases from J, with 18 bases between. This CDR3 comprises 15 residues. The CDR3 coding sequence is TGCGCCAGCAGACCTATACAGGGTGCGGGCACTGAAGCTTTCTTT. Residues: CASRPIQGAGTEAFF.

The chain combines TRBV9 with TRBJ1-4, with 9 bases identical to TRBD1. Germline-derived CDR1 and CDR2 are SGDLS and YYNGEE. The CDR3 totals 17 residues. Germline trimming cut 3 bases from V and 7 bases from J; bases unmatched to any gene: 13. The CDR3 DNA reads TGTGCCAGCAGCGCTGGATCGACAGGGGGTTCAAGTGAAAAACTGTTTTTT. Translation gives CASSAGSTGGSSEKLFF.

The chain is built from TRBV30 and TRBJ2-3, with D tentatively TRBD2 (5 bases). The V end was cut by 1 base, the J end by 4 bases, with 12 bases between. The germline V gene encodes CDR1 GTSNPN and CDR2 SVGIG (reference sequence). This CDR3 is 14 amino acids long. The CDR3 nucleotides are TGTGCCTGGAGTGACAAGGACTCGTCAGATACGCAGTATTTT. This gives the protein CAWSDKDSSDTQYF.

J is TRBJ1-2 and V is TRBV19; 9 bases map to TRBD1. Trimming cost V 1 base and J 5 bases; bases outside gene matches: 5. Germline CDR1 and CDR2: LNHDA and SQIVND (reference sequence). The CDR3 is 15 residues long. CDR3 nucleotide sequence: TGTGCCAGTAGTATAGCCGGGGACAGGGCGTATGGCTACACCTTC. Residues: CASSIAGDRAYGYTF.

The chain uses TRBV5-1 and TRBJ2-1; 12 nucleotides line up with TRBD1. CDR1 SGHRS and CDR2 YFSETQ come from the germline V gene. J gave up 8 bases and V 4 bases, and 7 bases lay outside the gene matches. CDR3 size: 15 residues. CDR3 sequence (DNA): TGCGCCAGCAGCATAGGGACAGGGGGCAGGGATGAGCAGTTCTTC. Protein sequence: CASSIGTGGRDEQFF.

The chain combines TRBV13 with TRBJ2-3; D possibly corresponds to TRBD1 (6 bases). V was shortened by 4 bases and J by 2 bases, with 13 bases between the two germline ends. In germline, CDR1 is PRHDT, CDR2 FYEKMQ (reference sequence). This CDR3 comprises 15 residues. DNA for the CDR3: TGTGCCAGCAGCTCTGGGGGCTTGGACACAGATACGCAGTATTTT. This sequence encodes CASSSGGLDTDTQYF.

This chain links TRBV15 with TRBJ2-7, with 8 bases fitting TRBD1. Germline trimming cut 3 bases from V and 5 bases from J; bases unmatched to any gene: 9. The CDR3 is made up of 15 amino acids. In germline, CDR1 is LNHNV, CDR2 YYDKDF (reference sequence). The CDR3 DNA sequence: TGTGCCACCAGCAGCCGGGCAGGGGGCGAGAACGAGCAGTACGTC. It encodes CATSSRAGGENEQYV.

The rearrangement links TRBV2 to TRBJ2-1; 9 bases are a match to TRBD2. The CDR3 spans 14 residues. V trimming: 8 bases; J trimming: 6 bases; junction bases outside the gene matches: 8. Per the germline V gene, CDR1 is SNHLY and CDR2 is FYNNEI. The CDR3 is CASFSGGSVNEQFF. In nucleotides, the CDR3 is TGTGCCAGCTTTAGCGGGGGTTCGGTCAATGAGCAGTTCTTC. The variable domain in full, with the rest retrieved from reference TRBV2 and TRBJ2-1, is EPEVTQTPSHQVTQMGQEVILRCVPISNHLYFYWYRQILGQKVEFLVSFYNNEISEKSEIFDDQFSVERPDGSNFTLKIRSTKLEDSAMYFCASFSGGSVNEQFFGPGTRLTVL.

The V call is TRBV19, the J call TRBJ2-2, with D tentatively TRBD1 (5 bases). The V end lost 6 bases, the J end lost 4 bases, and 15 bases lay between the germline ends. Looked up from germline, CDR1 is LNHDA and CDR2 is SQIVND (reference sequence). This CDR3 is built from 15 residues. CDR3 in amino acids: CASSITQGITGELFF. The CDR3 bases are TGTGCCAGTAGCATAACCCAGGGTATCACCGGGGAGCTGTTTTTT.

This rearrangement joins TRBV7-3 to TRBJ2-3, with D possibly matching TRBD2 (5 bases). V lost 3 bases to trimming and J lost 0 bases, with 7 bases between them. The CDR3 has 14 amino acids. Germline values: CDR1 SGHTA, CDR2 FQGTGA. The CDR3 region has the DNA TGTGCCAGCAGCTTTGACTATAGCACAGATACGCAGTATTTT. Translation: CASSFDYSTDTQYF.

The chain has TRBV19 and TRBJ2-7, with D possibly TRBD1 on 6 matching bases. Per the germline V gene, CDR1 is LNHDA and CDR2 is SQIVND (reference sequence). With 8 bases removed from V and 3 bases from J, the gap between germline ends came to 14 bases. CDR3 length: 13 residues. The DNA of the CDR3 is TGTGCCAGTGCCCGGGACAAGATCTACGAGCAGTACTTC. Its protein product is CASARDKIYEQYF.

The CDR3 sequence: CASRTRDRGWTPLHF. The CDR3 nucleotides read TGTGCCAGCAGAACAAGGGACAGGGGCTGGACACCCCTCCACTTT. The V call is TRBV6-5, the J call TRBJ1-6, with 10 nucleotides matching TRBD1. The length of the CDR3 is 15 residues. Germline CDR1 MNHEY, CDR2 SVGAGI. V dropped 6 bases and J dropped 11; count of bases not matched to a gene: 10.

This chain uses TRBV6-6 with TRBJ1-2, with D perhaps matching TRBD1 (6 bases). CDR3 length: 15 amino acids. CDR1 and CDR2 from the germline V gene are MNHNY and SVGAGI (reference sequence). The V and J ends lost 5 bases and 6 bases respectively, with 19 bases between them. In DNA, the CDR3 is TGTGCCAGCAGTAAGGGGGACACCCTAGTGGATGGCTACACCTTC. As protein: CASSKGDTLVDGYTF.

The chain links TRBV7-8 to TRBJ1-3; D remains ambiguous. The V gene's germline CDR1 is SGHVS and CDR2 FQNEAQ. Trimming shortened V by 5 bases and J by 0 bases, and 8 bases separated the two germline ends. This CDR3 comprises 14 residues. The CDR3 DNA sequence: TGTGCCAGCAGCCCGGGTAGCTCTGGAAACACCATATATTTT. Translated, it gives CASSPGSSGNTIYF.

The rearrangement links TRBV7-6 to TRBJ2-6, with D possibly matching TRBD1 (6 bases). The CDR3 totals 17 residues. V was clipped by 1 base and J by 2 bases, with 12 bases between them. CDR1 and CDR2 (germline): SGHVS, FNYEAQ. The CDR3 sequence: CASSLETGAAGANVLTF. The CDR3 DNA is TGTGCCAGCAGCTTAGAGACAGGCGCGGCTGGGGCCAACGTCCTGACTTTC.

This chain connects TRBV15 to TRBJ2-7; 8 bases are a match to TRBD2. This CDR3 spans 15 amino acids. V shed 5 bases, J shed 5 bases, and the junction held 11 bases outside the gene matches. The germline V gene encodes CDR1 LNHNV and CDR2 YYDKDF (reference sequence). Written as DNA, the CDR3 is TGTGCCACCAGCCTCGGGAGGGGGGATTGGGACGAGCAGTACTTC. Translation: CATSLGRGDWDEQYF.